A selection of T cell receptor beta chains follows, all from one sample in a study of blood T cells in healthy people across ages. From the 5' RACE reads, TCRdb called clonotypes with MiXCR, one entry per CDR3 protein. The sample holds about a million distinct CDR3 sequences, just over 50% seen once. Sequencing input: blood. The receptors shown here come from a woman in her sixties or seventies in good health. Each CDR3 is given with its conserved first and last residue. The order of the fields is V gene, clone size, D gene, J gene, CDR3 protein, CDR3 DNA. The D gene is left open where the match is weak. Rows give clone size only sometimes, using once, few, many, or a class for an expanded clone.

v_gene: TRBV20-1
abundance: NA
d_gene: NA
j_gene: TRBJ2-3
CDR3aa: CSAEIPPGQVFGDTQYF
CDR3nt: TGCAGTGCCGAAATACCCCCGGGGCAGGTCTTTGGAGATACGCAGTATTTT

v_gene: TRBV11-2
abundance: few
d_gene: NA
j_gene: TRBJ2-5
CDR3aa: CASSPVGGTYTKETQYF
CDR3nt: TGTGCCAGCAGCCCAGTCGGTGGAACCTACACCAAAGAGACCCAGTACTTC

v_gene: TRBV5-5
abundance: NA
d_gene: NA
j_gene: TRBJ2-5
CDR3aa: CASSPIRGYQRETQYF
CDR3nt: TGTGCCAGCAGCCCAATCCGGGGGTACCAACGGGAGACCCAGTACTTC

v_gene: TRBV4-3
abundance: NA
d_gene: NA
j_gene: TRBJ2-5
CDR3aa: CASSHTNRGFGQYF
CDR3nt: TGCGCCAGCAGCCACACAAATCGGGGGTTCGGGCAGTACTTC

v_gene: TRBV10-2
abundance: many
d_gene: TRBD2
j_gene: TRBJ2-5
CDR3aa: CASSVGLAGGQETQYF
CDR3nt: TGCGCCAGCAGTGTAGGTCTGGCGGGAGGACAAGAGACCCAGTACTTC

v_gene: TRBV5-1
abundance: NA
d_gene: TRBD1
j_gene: TRBJ1-1
CDR3aa: CASSFVTGGSEAFF
CDR3nt: TGCGCCAGCAGCTTCGTGACAGGGGGCTCTGAAGCTTTCTTT

v_gene: TRBV5-1
abundance: NA
d_gene: NA
j_gene: TRBJ2-6
CDR3aa: CASSYGGISGANVLTF
CDR3nt: TGCGCCAGCAGCTATGGAGGGATCTCTGGGGCCAACGTCCTGACTTTC

v_gene: TRBV20-1
abundance: few
d_gene: NA
j_gene: TRBJ2-1
CDR3aa: CSVGKRSSYNEQFF
CDR3nt: TGCAGTGTGGGGAAGCGGTCCTCCTACAATGAGCAGTTCTTC

v_gene: TRBV4-2
abundance: few
d_gene: TRBD2
j_gene: TRBJ2-7
CDR3aa: CASSQVRAGLTYEQYF
CDR3nt: TGTGCCAGCAGCCAAGTGAGGGCGGGACTAACCTACGAGCAGTACTTC

v_gene: TRBV5-1
abundance: NA
d_gene: TRBD1
j_gene: TRBJ2-7
CDR3aa: CASSSGGRSGSYEQYF
CDR3nt: TGCGCCAGCAGCTCAGGGGGCAGGAGCGGCTCCTACGAGCAGTACTTC

v_gene: TRBV7-6
abundance: NA
d_gene: NA
j_gene: TRBJ2-3
CDR3aa: CASSPQDYHSPQDTQYF
CDR3nt: TGTGCCAGCAGCCCACAGGATTATCACTCGCCGCAAGATACGCAGTATTTT

v_gene: TRBV6-6
abundance: NA
d_gene: TRBD1
j_gene: TRBJ2-3
CDR3aa: CASSQTGTTDTQYF
CDR3nt: TGTGCCAGCAGTCAGACAGGGACCACAGATACGCAGTATTTT

v_gene: TRBV29-1
abundance: NA
d_gene: NA
j_gene: TRBJ2-1
CDR3aa: CSVVAQGRSYNEQFF
CDR3nt: TGCAGCGTTGTAGCTCAGGGGCGCTCCTACAATGAGCAGTTCTTC

v_gene: TRBV5-1
abundance: NA
d_gene: TRBD1
j_gene: TRBJ2-1
CDR3aa: CASSQNRGLHNEQFF
CDR3nt: TGCGCCAGCAGCCAGAACAGGGGGCTGCACAATGAGCAGTTCTTC

v_gene: TRBV7-6
abundance: few
d_gene: NA
j_gene: TRBJ2-7
CDR3aa: CASSLLEYYEQYF
CDR3nt: TGTGCCAGCAGCTTACTCGAGTACTACGAGCAGTACTTC

v_gene: TRBV24-1
abundance: few
d_gene: TRBD2
j_gene: TRBJ2-3
CDR3aa: CATSAPLAGDEADTQYF
CDR3nt: TGTGCCACCAGTGCCCCACTAGCGGGAGACGAAGCAGATACGCAGTATTTT

v_gene: TRBV3-1
abundance: NA
d_gene: NA
j_gene: TRBJ1-2
CDR3aa: CASSLSAGYSHGYTF
CDR3nt: TGTGCCAGCAGCCTATCGGCAGGGTATTCCCATGGCTACACCTTC

v_gene: TRBV20-1
abundance: few
d_gene: NA
j_gene: TRBJ2-7
CDR3aa: CSAPGRQETYEQYF
CDR3nt: TGCAGTGCCCCCGGACGGCAGGAGACCTACGAGCAGTACTTC

v_gene: TRBV5-6
abundance: once
d_gene: TRBD1
j_gene: TRBJ2-5
CDR3aa: CASSPGQGALKTQYF
CDR3nt: TGTGCCAGCAGCCCCGGACAGGGGGCTCTGAAGACCCAGTACTTC

v_gene: TRBV7-2
abundance: NA
d_gene: TRBD2
j_gene: TRBJ2-7
CDR3aa: CASSWGLGEQYF
CDR3nt: TGTGCCAGCAGCTGGGGACTAGGCGAGCAGTACTTC

v_gene: TRBV10-3
abundance: many
d_gene: TRBD1
j_gene: TRBJ1-6
CDR3aa: CAINQGAESPLHF
CDR3nt: TGTGCCATCAATCAGGGGGCTGAATCACCCCTCCACTTT

v_gene: TRBV18
abundance: NA
d_gene: NA
j_gene: TRBJ2-5
CDR3aa: CAGSPQQETQYF
CDR3nt: TGTGCCGGCTCACCGCAACAAGAGACCCAGTACTTC

v_gene: TRBV30
abundance: NA
d_gene: TRBD1
j_gene: TRBJ1-1
CDR3aa: CAWRLMDRTNTEAFF
CDR3nt: TGTGCCTGGAGGCTGATGGACAGGACTAACACTGAAGCTTTCTTT

v_gene: TRBV7-9
abundance: NA
d_gene: NA
j_gene: TRBJ2-5
CDR3aa: CASSPSVLEQYF
CDR3nt: NA

v_gene: TRBV27
abundance: once
d_gene: NA
j_gene: TRBJ2-7
CDR3aa: CASSPSLALRDEQYF
CDR3nt: TGTGCCAGCAGTCCATCCCTAGCTCTCAGGGACGAGCAGTACTTC

v_gene: TRBV20-1
abundance: NA
d_gene: TRBD2
j_gene: TRBJ2-7
CDR3aa: CSARDFSGPEYEQYF
CDR3nt: TGCAGTGCTAGAGATTTTAGCGGGCCGGAATACGAGCAGTACTTC

v_gene: TRBV21-1
abundance: many
d_gene: NA
j_gene: TRBJ2-7
CDR3aa: CASSKGGAGGTFEQYF
CDR3nt: TGTGCCAGCAGCAAAGGAGGAGCGGGAGGAACCTTCGAGCAGTACTTC

v_gene: TRBV6-1
abundance: NA
d_gene: NA
j_gene: TRBJ1-4
CDR3aa: CASSNTGRNEKLFF
CDR3nt: TGTGCCAGCAGTAATACTGGGAGAAATGAAAAACTGTTTTTT

v_gene: TRBV20-1
abundance: NA
d_gene: NA
j_gene: TRBJ2-7
CDR3aa: CSASSRTDDYEQYF
CDR3nt: TGCAGTGCTAGTTCGCGGACAGACGACTACGAGCAGTACTTC

v_gene: TRBV27
abundance: once
d_gene: NA
j_gene: TRBJ1-2
CDR3aa: CASSLKQGWYGYTF
CDR3nt: TGTGCCAGCAGTTTAAAGCAGGGTTGGTATGGCTACACCTTC

v_gene: TRBV6-6
abundance: NA
d_gene: NA
j_gene: TRBJ2-3
CDR3aa: CASSYGKLGHTDTQYF
CDR3nt: TGTGCCAGCAGTTACGGAAAGCTTGGACACACAGATACGCAGTATTTT

v_gene: TRBV2
abundance: NA
d_gene: TRBD1
j_gene: TRBJ1-6
CDR3aa: CASSGQGVHNSPLHF
CDR3nt: TGTGCCAGCAGTGGACAGGGGGTACATAATTCACCCCTCCACTTT

v_gene: TRBV28
abundance: NA
d_gene: TRBD1
j_gene: TRBJ2-5
CDR3aa: CASRGQGTLETQYF
CDR3nt: TGTGCCAGCAGAGGACAGGGGACGTTGGAGACCCAGTACTTC

v_gene: TRBV25-1
abundance: NA
d_gene: TRBD1
j_gene: TRBJ1-6
CDR3aa: CASSDSTGALSPLHF
CDR3nt: TGTGCCAGCAGTGATTCGACAGGGGCTCTCTCACCCCTCCACTTT

v_gene: TRBV7-2
abundance: NA
d_gene: NA
j_gene: TRBJ1-6
CDR3aa: CASGGFNNRISPLHF
CDR3nt: TGTGCCAGCGGCGGATTTAATAACAGGATTTCACCCCTCCACTTT

v_gene: TRBV7-2
abundance: many
d_gene: NA
j_gene: TRBJ2-5
CDR3aa: CASSLRPTAQETQYF
CDR3nt: TGTGCCAGCAGCTTACGGCCCACGGCCCAAGAGACCCAGTACTTC

v_gene: TRBV6-2/TRBV6-3
abundance: NA
d_gene: TRBD1
j_gene: TRBJ1-5
CDR3aa: CASSYPRTGGVQPQHF
CDR3nt: TGTGCCAGCAGTTATCCTCGGACAGGGGGGGTTCAGCCCCAGCATTTT

v_gene: TRBV29-1
abundance: NA
d_gene: TRBD2
j_gene: TRBJ2-4
CDR3aa: CSVVRGGRSGNIQYF
CDR3nt: TGCAGCGTTGTGAGAGGCGGGAGAAGCGGAAACATTCAGTACTTC

v_gene: TRBV28
abundance: NA
d_gene: TRBD1
j_gene: TRBJ1-5
CDR3aa: CASSSVRGTGVQPQHF
CDR3nt: TGTGCCAGCAGCTCGGTGAGAGGGACAGGGGTTCAGCCCCAGCATTTT

v_gene: TRBV15
abundance: NA
d_gene: NA
j_gene: TRBJ2-3
CDR3aa: CATSRDRGSADTQYF
CDR3nt: TGTGCCACCAGCAGAGATAGGGGTTCGGCAGATACGCAGTATTTT

v_gene: TRBV20-1
abundance: NA
d_gene: NA
j_gene: TRBJ2-7
CDR3aa: CSAGTWDEQYF
CDR3nt: TGCAGTGCCGGTACTTGGGACGAGCAGTACTTC